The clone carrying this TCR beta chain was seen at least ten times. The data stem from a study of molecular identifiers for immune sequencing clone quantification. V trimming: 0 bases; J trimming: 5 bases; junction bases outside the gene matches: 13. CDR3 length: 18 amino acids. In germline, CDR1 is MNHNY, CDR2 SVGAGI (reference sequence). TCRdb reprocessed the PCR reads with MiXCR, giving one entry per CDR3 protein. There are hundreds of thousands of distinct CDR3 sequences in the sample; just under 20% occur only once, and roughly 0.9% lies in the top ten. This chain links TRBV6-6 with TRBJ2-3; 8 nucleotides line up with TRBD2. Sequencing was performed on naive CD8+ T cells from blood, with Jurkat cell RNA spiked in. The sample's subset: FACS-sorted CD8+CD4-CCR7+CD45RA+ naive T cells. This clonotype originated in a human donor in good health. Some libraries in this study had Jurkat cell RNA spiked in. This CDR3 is CASSYSQRELEVEDTQYF. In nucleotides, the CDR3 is TGTGCCAGCAGTTACTCCCAGCGGGAGCTTGAGGTGGAAGATACGCAGTATTTT.